The 27 T cell receptor beta chains presented below share a single source sample, sequenced in a study of beta chain features in type 1 diabetes. Study observations and caveats: Moderate but significant shortening of TCRB CDR3s was recorded in all four CD4+ subsets from Type 1 diabetes patients.

These receptors' antigens are unknown. The whole isolated RNA underwent reverse transcription, so sequencing captured expressed TCRB transcripts. The repertoire was sequenced with immunoSEQ multiplex PCR; TCRdb's copy has only in-frame clones and lacks some. The sample includes about 160,000 clones, 7.8% of them seen just once. The sequenced material came from central memory CD4+ T cells from blood. The source of these receptors is a woman aged 40 to 49 with type 1 diabetes.

The chain couples TRBV5-1 to TRBJ2-1, with 12 bases that match TRBD1. Trimming took 2 bases from V and 9 from J; bases not matched to a gene: 9. This CDR3 is built from 16 residues. CDR1 SGHRS and CDR2 YFSETQ come from the germline V gene. CDR3 region: CASSLDPGTGGAEQFF. CDR3 DNA sequence: TGCGCCAGCAGCTTAGACCCCGGGACAGGGGGCGCTGAGCAGTTCTTC.

There are a few counts of this clone. J is TRBJ2-5 and V is TRBV18; TRBD1 matches 8 bases. There are 15 residues in the CDR3. Trimming at V came to 2 bases and at J to 1 base, leaving 3 bases not matched to a gene. CDR1 KGHSH and CDR2 LQKENI come from the germline V gene. CDR3 protein: CASSPGQGSQETQYF. DNA of the CDR3: TGTGCCAGCTCACCAGGACAGGGTTCCCAAGAGACCCAGTACTTC. Filled out from reference TRBV18 and TRBJ2-5, the complete variable domain reads NAGVMQNPRHLVRRRGQEARLRCSPMKGHSHVYWYRQLPEEGLKFMVYLQKENIIDESGMPKERFSAEFPKEGPSILRIQQVVRGDSAAYFCASSPGQGSQETQYFGPGTRLLVL.

V gene TRBV4-2 combines with J gene TRBJ1-1, with 10 bases that match TRBD1. Germline assignment: CDR1 LGHNA and CDR2 YNFKEQ. This CDR3 is built from 16 residues. The V gene end was trimmed by 4 bases and the J gene end by 4 bases; junction bases not matched to a gene: 9. The CDR3 loop is CASSLTGTGEGTEAFF. DNA of the CDR3: TGTGCCAGCAGCCTTACAGGGACAGGGGAGGGCACTGAAGCTTTCTTT.

A few counts support this clone. V is TRBV4-2 and J is TRBJ2-3; 7 nucleotides match TRBD1. The germline CDR1 and CDR2 sequences are LGHNA and YNFKEQ. Unmatched junction bases numbered 9, after V lost 5 bases and J lost 4 bases. This CDR3 spans 15 amino acids. CDR3 residues: CASSFSTGQADTQYF. In DNA, the CDR3 is TGTGCCAGCAGCTTCTCGACAGGGCAAGCAGATACGCAGTATTTT.

The V and J genes are TRBV25-1 and TRBJ1-4, with unresolved D. The CDR3 length is 15 residues. Trimming left V 3 bases short and J 7 bases short, with 15 bases between. Germline lookup yields CDR1 MGHDK and CDR2 SYGVNS. Here the CDR3 DNA reads TGTGCCAGCAGTGATCCAACAGCGGGCTTTGAAAAACTGTTTTTT. This encodes CASSDPTAGFEKLFF.

Here the CDR3 DNA reads TGTGCCAGTAGTATAGAAGTCTCCGGGACAGATACGCAGTATTTT. It is translated as CASSIEVSGTDTQYF. The chain couples TRBV19 to TRBJ2-3, with D uncertain. Germline V gene lookup returns CDR1 LNHDA and CDR2 SQIVND (reference sequence). Trimming removed 0 bases at V and 3 bases at J, with 10 bases between. This CDR3 is 15 amino acids long.

V is TRBV6-5 and J is TRBJ1-1, with TRBD1 matching over 9 bases. The J segment lost 3 bases and the V segment lost 4 bases, leaving 3 bases of the junction unmatched. This CDR3 is 14 amino acids long. Germline CDR1 is MNHEY and CDR2 is SVGAGI. The CDR3 protein is CASSSQGADTEAFF. The CDR3, as DNA: TGTGCCAGCAGTTCACAGGGGGCGGACACTGAAGCTTTCTTT.

This clone appeared a few times. V usage is TRBV29-1 and J usage is TRBJ2-3; D possibly corresponds to TRBD2 (7 bases). Germline assignment: CDR1 SQVTM and CDR2 ANQGSEA. The CDR3 totals 13 residues. V lost 3 bases, J lost 6 bases, and 13 bases lay in between. The CDR3 nucleotides are TGCAGCGTTGATAGGGGGGGGGATGATACGCAGTATTTT. Translated, it gives CSVDRGGDDTQYF.

This clone was seen only a few times. Other nucleotide sequences from this sample produce the same CDR3. The chain couples TRBV4-1 to TRBJ1-4, with 8 bases matching TRBD1. There are 16 residues in the CDR3. CDR1 MGHRA and CDR2 YSYEKL come from the germline V gene. V shed 2 bases and J 0 bases; nucleotides not matched to a gene: 2. The CDR3 DNA is TGCGCCAGCAGCCAACTACAGGGGGCAACTAATGAAAAACTGTTTTTT. Translating gives CASSQLQGATNEKLFF.

This clone was seen only a few times. V is TRBV5-4 and J is TRBJ2-7; 9 nucleotides line up with TRBD1. CDR1 and CDR2 (germline): SGHNT, YYREEE (reference sequence). The CDR3 runs 16 residues. Trimming took 2 bases from V and 2 from J; bases not matched to a gene: 8. The CDR3 nucleotides are TGTGCCAGCAGCTTTGGGGGGACAGGGAGAGCCTACGAGCAGTACTTC. Amino acids: CASSFGGTGRAYEQYF.

This rearrangement joins TRBV5-1 to TRBJ1-1; 7 bases are a match to TRBD1. This CDR3 region has 14 residues. CDR1 is SGHRS and CDR2 is YFSETQ in the germline V gene. V lost 4 bases, J lost 2 bases, and 5 bases stayed unmatched. CDR3 residues: CASSPGQRNTEAFF. As DNA, the CDR3 is TGCGCCAGCAGCCCGGGACAGAGAAACACTGAAGCTTTCTTT.

CDR3 amino acids: CASVEGGAGGPWDEQFF. The CDR3 DNA follows: TGTGCCAGCGTCGAGGGCGGAGCGGGAGGGCCGTGGGATGAGCAGTTCTTC. V gene TRBV5-4 combines with J gene TRBJ2-1; TRBD2 aligns across 10 bases. The CDR3 is 17 residues long. With 7 bases clipped from V and 8 bases from J, the junction kept 18 bases outside the gene matches. CDR1 and CDR2 from the germline V gene are SGHNT and YYREEE (reference sequence).

The table lists this clone with a few counts. CDR3 region: CASGGAAGGSKNIQYF. CDR3 nucleotide sequence: TGTGCCTCAGGGGGGGCAGCGGGAGGATCCAAAAACATTCAGTACTTC. The chain joins TRBV2 to TRBJ2-4, with 9 bases fitting TRBD2. This CDR3 region has 16 residues. J gave up 2 bases and V 11 bases, and 13 bases lay outside the gene matches. Per germline, CDR1 SNHLY and CDR2 FYNNEI.

This clone turned up a few times. The CDR3 reads CARGQDSNQPQHF. The CDR3 DNA reads as TGTGCCAGGGGGCAGGATAGCAATCAGCCCCAGCATTTT. This sequence joins TRBV2 and TRBJ1-5, with TRBD1 as a possible D gene (5 bases). Germline V gene lookup returns CDR1 SNHLY and CDR2 FYNNEI. The CDR3 runs to 13 residues. Trimming left V 9 bases short and J 0 bases short, with 9 bases between.

The chain links TRBV11-1 to TRBJ2-3, with a tentative D call TRBD1 (6 bases). Trimming pared 0 bases from V and 4 bases from J, leaving 8 bases between. The CDR3 consists of 14 residues. Germline-derived CDR1 and CDR2 are SGHAT and FQDESV (reference sequence). The CDR3 loop is CASSLAAGADTQYF. The CDR3 DNA sequence: TGTGCCAGCAGCTTAGCGGCAGGGGCAGATACGCAGTATTTT.

The chain joins TRBV5-6 to TRBJ1-2; D not certain. CDR3 length: 12 amino acids. The germline gives CDR1 SGHDT, CDR2 YYEEEE. V lost 4 bases and J 7 bases, leaving 11 bases between the germline ends. The CDR3 here is CASSVTAGGYTF. The CDR3 coding sequence is TGTGCCAGCAGCGTAACAGCGGGTGGCTACACCTTC.

This clone came up a few times. V and J are TRBV28 and TRBJ1-2; TRBD1 matches at 10 bases. Germline values: CDR1 MDHEN, CDR2 SYDVKM. The CDR3 length is 15 residues. With 5 bases clipped from V and 3 bases from J, the junction kept 6 bases outside the gene matches. The CDR3 DNA reads TGTGCCAGCAGTCCAGGACAGGGGGAGCACTATGGCTACACCTTC. This codes for CASSPGQGEHYGYTF.

This clone was seen only a few times. V gene TRBV19 combines with J gene TRBJ1-1; weak D call: TRBD1 (6 bases). Between the trimmed V and J ends, which lost 0 bases and 5 bases, there was a span of 10 bases. CDR3 length: 14 residues. The germline V gene encodes CDR1 LNHDA and CDR2 SQIVND (reference sequence). The CDR3 reads CASSIEGQGTEAFF. DNA for the CDR3: TGTGCCAGTAGTATAGAAGGGCAGGGGACTGAAGCTTTCTTT.

V and J are TRBV2 and TRBJ1-5; the match to TRBD1 covers 7 bases. The germline V gene encodes CDR1 SNHLY and CDR2 FYNNEI. The CDR3 has 15 residues. J lost 4 bases, V lost 8 bases, and 11 bases had no gene match. For the CDR3, the DNA is TGTGCCAGCCAAAGGGACAGCCCCGGGAATCAGCCCCAGCATTTT. It encodes CASQRDSPGNQPQHF.

This clone has a handful of counts. The V and J genes are TRBV27 and TRBJ1-2; 8 bases agree with TRBD1. The CDR3 is 14 residues long. V gave up 4 bases and J gave up 8 bases; unmatched junction bases: 9. Germline assignment: CDR1 MNHEY and CDR2 SMNVEV (reference sequence). In DNA form, the CDR3 reads TGTGCCAGCAGTTCCGACAGGGGAGCCCCCGGCTACACCTTC. This codes for CASSSDRGAPGYTF.

This clone has just a few counts. V and J are TRBV7-9 and TRBJ2-5, with D perhaps TRBD2 (5 bases). The CDR3 contains 12 residues. The V gene lost 6 bases and the J gene lost 5 bases, with 10 bases spanning the gap. Germline CDR1 SEHNR, CDR2 FQNEAQ (reference sequence). CDR3 DNA sequence: TGTGCCAGCAGACTAGGATGGGAGACCCAGTACTTC. Translating it yields CASRLGWETQYF.

This clone was seen only a few times. The genes are TRBV4-2 and TRBJ1-4; D is possibly TRBD1 (6 bases). The CDR3 runs to 15 residues. Trimming cost V 5 bases and J 8 bases, with 18 bases left between them. Per the germline V gene, CDR1 is LGHNA and CDR2 is YNFKEQ. The CDR3 loop is CASSYDGAQGEKLFF. The CDR3 bases are TGTGCCAGCAGCTATGATGGGGCTCAGGGGGAAAAACTGTTTTTT.

As concerns this clone: Sequence at one end of the junction differs from germline and may be a read error. The J gene is TRBJ1-2, the V gene TRBV5-1; 8 bases fit TRBD1. CDR3 length: 15 amino acids. Germline loops: CDR1 SGHRS, CDR2 YFSETQ. The CDR3 region has the DNA TGCGCCGGCAGCTTGGGGACAGGAATTCGTGAAGGCTACACCTTC. Protein sequence: CAGSLGTGIREGYTF.

In this sample, this clone turned up a few times. V and J are TRBV7-9 and TRBJ2-1; D unclear. Germline CDR1 reads SEHNR; CDR2 reads FQNEAQ (reference sequence). The CDR3 contains 13 residues. V lost 4 bases and J 2 bases, leaving 6 bases between the germline ends. The chain's CDR3 is CASSYSPYNEQFF. The CDR3 DNA reads as TGTGCCAGCAGCTACTCACCCTACAATGAGCAGTTCTTC.

The chain links TRBV11-2 to TRBJ2-2; D might be TRBD2 (5 bases). There are 16 residues in the CDR3. Trimming took 6 bases from V and 3 from J, leaving 17 bases between them. CDR1 is SGHAT, CDR2 FQNNGV, per germline. CDR3 loop: CASRSTPRADTGELFF. The DNA of the CDR3 is TGTGCCAGCAGATCCACGCCGAGGGCCGACACCGGGGAGCTGTTTTTT.

The rearrangement links TRBV6-6 to TRBJ2-5, with 9 nucleotides matching TRBD2. The germline V gene has CDR1 MNHNY and CDR2 SVGAGI (reference sequence). The CDR3 totals 15 residues. Unmatched junction bases numbered 7, after V lost 6 bases and J lost 2 bases. CDR3 residues: CASRRTTSGQETQYF. CDR3 nucleotide sequence: TGTGCCAGCAGGCGCACGACTAGCGGACAAGAGACCCAGTACTTC.

This clone was picked up a small number of times. This chain joins TRBV7-6 and TRBJ2-7, with D perhaps TRBD1 (6 bases). The ends were cut back, 1 base at V and 2 bases at J, with 12 bases in the middle. The CDR3 loop spans 15 amino acids. In germline, CDR1 is SGHVS, CDR2 FNYEAQ. In nucleotides, the CDR3 is TGTGCCAGCAGCTTAGATATAGGACAGCCCTACGAGCAGTACTTC. Residues: CASSLDIGQPYEQYF.